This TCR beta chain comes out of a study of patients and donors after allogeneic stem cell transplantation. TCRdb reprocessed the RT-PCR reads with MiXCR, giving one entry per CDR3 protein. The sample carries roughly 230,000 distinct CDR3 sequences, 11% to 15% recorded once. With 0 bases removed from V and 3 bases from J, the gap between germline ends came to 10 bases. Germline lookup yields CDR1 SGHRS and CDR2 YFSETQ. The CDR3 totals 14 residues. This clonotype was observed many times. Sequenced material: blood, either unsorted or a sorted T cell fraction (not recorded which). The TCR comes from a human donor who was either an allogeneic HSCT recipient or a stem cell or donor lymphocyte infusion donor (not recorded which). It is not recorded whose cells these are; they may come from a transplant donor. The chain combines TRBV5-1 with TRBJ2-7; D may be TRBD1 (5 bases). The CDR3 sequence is CASSLVGELYEQYF. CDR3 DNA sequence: TGCGCCAGCAGCTTGGTAGGGGAACTCTACGAGCAGTACTTC.